This record looks at one TCR beta chain sequence and its context. The antigen is not known. TCRdb's copy holds only in-frame clones and misses some; the assay was immunoSEQ multiplex PCR. The top ten hold approximately 1% of the sample, which has approximately 260,000 clones, roughly 85% seen once. CDR1 GTSNPN and CDR2 SVGIG come from the germline V gene (reference sequence). V shed 4 bases, J shed 8 bases, and the junction held 7 bases outside the gene matches. This CDR3 is 13 amino acids long. The sample comes from a study of cytomegalovirus exposure and HLA in healthy donors. Overall study results and limits: Researchers catalogued about 150 TCR beta chains as cytomegalovirus-associated. In a later analysis, first-cohort TCR clusters were found to tend to co-occur in the 120 validation repertoires. Diagnosis of cytomegalovirus status made by the classifier reportedly showed high specificity and sensitivity.

The sequencing input was PBMCs. This clonotype was sampled from a woman between 18 and 29 years old in good health and CMV-seronegative. The chain combines TRBV30 with TRBJ1-4; 7 nucleotides line up with TRBD1. The CDR3 loop reads CAWMSGQDEKLFF. CDR3 nucleotide sequence: TGTGCCTGGATGTCCGGACAGGACGAAAAACTGTTTTTT.